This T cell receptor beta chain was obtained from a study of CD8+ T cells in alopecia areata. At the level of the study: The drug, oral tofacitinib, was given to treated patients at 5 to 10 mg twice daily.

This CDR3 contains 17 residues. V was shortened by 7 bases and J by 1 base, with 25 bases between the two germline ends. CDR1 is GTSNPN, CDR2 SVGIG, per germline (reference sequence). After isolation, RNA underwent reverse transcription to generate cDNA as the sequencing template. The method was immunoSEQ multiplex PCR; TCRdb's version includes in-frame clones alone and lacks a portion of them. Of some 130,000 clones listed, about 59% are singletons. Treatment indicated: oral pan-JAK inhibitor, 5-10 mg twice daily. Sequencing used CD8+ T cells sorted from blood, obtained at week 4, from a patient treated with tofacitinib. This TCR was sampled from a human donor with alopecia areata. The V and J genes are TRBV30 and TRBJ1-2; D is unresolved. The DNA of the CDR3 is TGTGCCTTGGATGGTCTAGAGATGAAAACCAATAACTATGGCTACACCTTC. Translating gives CALDGLEMKTNNYGYTF. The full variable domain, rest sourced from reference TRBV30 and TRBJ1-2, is SQTIHQWPATLVQPVGSPLSLECTVEGTSNPNLYWYRQAAGRGLQLLFYSVGIGQISSEVPQNLSASRPQDRQFILSSKKLLLSDSGFYLCALDGLEMKTNNYGYTFGSGTRLTVV.